This TCR beta chain was documented in a study of cytomegalovirus exposure and HLA in healthy donors. Study findings and constraints: Per a later analysis, roughly 17,000 TCR beta sequences showed association with HLA alleles at 0.05 false discovery rate. Testing in vitro showed a few CMV-associated chains specific for CMV antigens. An analysis was carried out at a later point. It showed that HLA-associated TCR beta chains were more clonally expanded than equally common non-associated chains. Within the data, a cluster of highly shared sequence variants was likely a sequencing artifact.

The PCR employed 60 Vbeta primers together with 13 Jbeta primers. Sequencing used immunoSEQ multiplex PCR; TCRdb keeps in-frame clones, though not all of them. The sample contains some 88,000 clones, approximately 63% of which appear only once. The V gene lost 0 bases and the J gene lost 0 bases, with 7 bases spanning the gap. The CDR3 is 15 amino acids. Looked up from germline, CDR1 is SGHRS and CDR2 is YFSETQ. This clone was found once. Antigen: not known. The specimen sequenced was PBMCs. The sequence derives from a woman aged 30 to 39 in good health and CMV-seronegative. The V gene is TRBV5-1, the J gene TRBJ1-5; unclear D gene. The CDR3 DNA is TGCGCCAGCAGCTTGGCCGGGTATAGCAATCAGCCCCAGCATTTT. Protein: CASSLAGYSNQPQHF.